Listed below are T cell receptor beta chains from one sample, sequenced in a study of beta chain features in type 1 diabetes. Sequenced by immunoSEQ multiplex PCR; TCRdb stores in-frame clones only, minus some. Of about 340,000 clones listed, 13% are singletons. Input material: naive CD4+ T cells from blood. The receptor set was obtained from a woman between 18 and 29 years old with type 1 diabetes. Both conserved end residues are part of each CDR3. The size entry is marked missing in some rows and otherwise reads once, few, many or a size class.

V gene	clone size	J gene	CDR3 protein
TRBV9	few	TRBJ2-2	CASSVTSGRVTGELFF
TRBV28	-	TRBJ1-2	CASSPEGRGYTF
TRBV5-4	few	TRBJ2-5	CASSTDGKETQYF
TRBV5-1	few	TRBJ2-1	CASSPPTGTYNEQFF
TRBV5-1	few	TRBJ2-1	CASSALGLAVNNEQFF
TRBV11-2	-	TRBJ2-7	CASSLGPGYEQYF
TRBV11-3	-	TRBJ2-1	CASSPPGLALNEQFF
TRBV29-1	-	TRBJ2-1	CSARLLASYNEQFF
TRBV5-1	-	TRBJ2-2	CASHSTGARGELFF
TRBV28	-	TRBJ2-1	CASAGTSGSNEQFF
TRBV4-2	few	TRBJ2-1	CASSQGLLAGGRVAEQFF
TRBV2	few	TRBJ2-1	CASSDTRGLWNEQFF
TRBV15	few	TRBJ2-5	CATSRDGRVETQYF
TRBV25-1	-	TRBJ1-1	CASSEWRGSEAFF
TRBV28	few	TRBJ2-7	CASTLGGGVPYEQYF
TRBV11-1	-	TRBJ1-1	CASSLFPPRGQSTEAFF
TRBV27	-	TRBJ2-1	CASSLEADNEQFF
TRBV29-1	few	TRBJ1-1	CSVDPNSNTEAFF
TRBV18	-	TRBJ2-7	CASSPQGTDLSEQYF
TRBV7-2	-	TRBJ2-4	CASSLLAGGENIQYF
TRBV7-9	few	TRBJ2-7	CASSLGQLYEQYF
TRBV6-5	few	TRBJ2-3	CASSYKAGGPDTQYF
TRBV5-1	few	TRBJ2-2	CASSRGQPNTGELFF
TRBV6-5	-	TRBJ1-1	CASSFRQGRAFF
TRBV19	few	TRBJ2-5	CASSLPSDPQETQYF
TRBV7-3	-	TRBJ2-5	CASSSGTSGTQYF
TRBV19	few	TRBJ2-4	CASRTGGAGDIQYF
TRBV30	few	TRBJ2-7	CAWINLGQGPYEQYF
TRBV4-1	-	TRBJ2-1	CASSQGTSGRVREQFF
TRBV5-4	few	TRBJ2-1	CASSPRTGAYNEQFF
TRBV14	few	TRBJ1-2	CASSQDQPGGYTF